What follows is one TCR beta chain and its context. This record comes from a study of blood T cell repertoires in COVID-19. Study-wide context: Whether acute or convalescent, the COVID-19 samples came from the United States, Italy and Spain. Sources were T cells, B-cell-depleted T cells, or PBMCs; the material itself was cDNA or gDNA.

The germline V gene has CDR1 SGHTA and CDR2 FQGNSA. The CDR3 extends over 14 amino acids. Unmatched junction bases numbered 1, after V lost 3 bases and J lost 2 bases. Methods used by the authors: Researchers report that nucleated cell counts were estimated from reference gene primer amplification. Method: immunoSEQ multiplex PCR; TCRdb's copy keeps in-frame clones and lacks some. V and J calls and clone size follow that table, whereas D and trimming were derived from the DNA. The data hold around 100,000 clones, with 90% observed a single time. The sequence came from a middle-aged man with acute or convalescent COVID-19. The sequenced sample consisted of peripheral blood. The V and J genes are TRBV7-2 and TRBJ1-3; 7 nucleotides agree with TRBD1. CDR3 loop: CASSFQGAGNTIYF. The CDR3 DNA reads as TGTGCCAGCAGCTTCCAGGGGGCTGGAAACACCATATATTTT.